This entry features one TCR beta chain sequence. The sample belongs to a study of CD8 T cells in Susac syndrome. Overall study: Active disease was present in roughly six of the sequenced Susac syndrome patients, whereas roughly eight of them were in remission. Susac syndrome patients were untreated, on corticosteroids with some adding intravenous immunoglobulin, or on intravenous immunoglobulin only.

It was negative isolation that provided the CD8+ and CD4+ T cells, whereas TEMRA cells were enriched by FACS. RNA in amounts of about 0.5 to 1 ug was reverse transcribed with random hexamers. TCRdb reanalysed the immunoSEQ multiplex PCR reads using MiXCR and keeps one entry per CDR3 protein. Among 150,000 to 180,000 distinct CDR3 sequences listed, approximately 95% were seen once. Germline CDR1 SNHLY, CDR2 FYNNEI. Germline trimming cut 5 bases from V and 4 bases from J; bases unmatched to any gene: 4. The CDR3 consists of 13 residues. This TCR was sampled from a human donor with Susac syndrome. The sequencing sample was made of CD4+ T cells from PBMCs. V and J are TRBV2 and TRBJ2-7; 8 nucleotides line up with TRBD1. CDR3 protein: CASSRDRWYEQYF. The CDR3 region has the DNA TGTGCCAGCAGTCGGGACAGGTGGTACGAGCAGTACTTC.